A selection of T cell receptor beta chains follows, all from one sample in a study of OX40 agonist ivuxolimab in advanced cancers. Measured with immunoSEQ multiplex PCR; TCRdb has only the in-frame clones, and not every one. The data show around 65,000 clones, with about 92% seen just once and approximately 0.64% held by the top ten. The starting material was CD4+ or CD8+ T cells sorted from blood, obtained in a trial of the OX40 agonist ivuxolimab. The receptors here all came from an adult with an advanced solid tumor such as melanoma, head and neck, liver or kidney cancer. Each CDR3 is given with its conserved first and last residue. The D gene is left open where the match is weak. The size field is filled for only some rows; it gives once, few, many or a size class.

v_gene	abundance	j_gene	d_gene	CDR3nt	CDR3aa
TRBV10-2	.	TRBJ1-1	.	TGCGCCAGCAGTGAGGAAAGACGGAACACTGAAGCTTTCTTT	CASSEERRNTEAFF
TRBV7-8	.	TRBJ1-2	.	TGTGCCAGCAGCTTAGATGGGGTCTATGGCTACACCTTC	CASSLDGVYGYTF
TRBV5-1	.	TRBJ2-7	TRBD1	TGCGCCAGCAGCCTTTGGGGGGGACAGGGGGCTGGCGAGCAGTACTTC	CASSLWGGQGAGEQYF
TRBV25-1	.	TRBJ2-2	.	TGTGCCAGCTCAAAAGAAGCAGCTCTCTTCACCGGGGAGCTGTTTTTT	CASSKEAALFTGELFF
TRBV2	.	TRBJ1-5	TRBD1	TGTGCCAGCAGCGCTAGGACAGGGGGCGATCAGCCCCAGCATTTT	CASSARTGGDQPQHF
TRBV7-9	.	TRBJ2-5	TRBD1	TGTGCCAGCAGACAAGGGACAGGGGGGTCCCAAGAGACCCAGTACTTC	CASRQGTGGSQETQYF
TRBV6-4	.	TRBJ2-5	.	TGTGCCAGCAGTGATGGGGTAGGATCACAAGAGACCCAGTACTTC	CASSDGVGSQETQYF
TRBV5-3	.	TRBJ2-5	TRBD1	TGTGCCAGCAGCTCCAGGACAGGGCAAGAGACCCAGTACTTC	CASSSRTGQETQYF
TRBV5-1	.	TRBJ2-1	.	TGCGCCAGCAGCTTTATTCTCCATGAGCAGTTCTTC	CASSFILHEQFF
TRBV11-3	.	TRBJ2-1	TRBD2	TGTGCCAGCAGCCCCGGGACTAGCGGGAGGGTATTGAATGAGCAGTTCTTC	CASSPGTSGRVLNEQFF
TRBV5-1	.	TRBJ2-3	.	TGCGCCAGCAGCGAAGGGGGGATCGGCACAGATACGCAGTATTTT	CASSEGGIGTDTQYF
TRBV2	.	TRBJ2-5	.	TGTGCCAGTCTTAGCGGAAGCTACCAAGAGACCCAGTACTTC	CASLSGSYQETQYF
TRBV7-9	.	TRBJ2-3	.	TGTGCCAGCAGCTTGGGGACCTGGCCTACGCAGTATTTT	CASSLGTWPTQYF
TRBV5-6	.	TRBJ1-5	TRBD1	TGTGCCAGCAGCTTGGGGTGGAACAGGGGGCTAAGCAATCAGCCCCAGCATTTT	CASSLGWNRGLSNQPQHF
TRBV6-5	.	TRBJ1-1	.	TGTGCCAGCAGCTCCCCGACCCAGCACACTGAAGCTTTCTTT	CASSSPTQHTEAFF
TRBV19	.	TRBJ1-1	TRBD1	TGTGCCAGTCGGACACAGGGGGCGAGCACTGAAGCTTTCTTT	CASRTQGASTEAFF
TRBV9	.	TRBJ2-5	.	TGTGCCAGCAGCGCCGGGGGTACTCCGCAAGAGACCCAGTACTTC	CASSAGGTPQETQYF
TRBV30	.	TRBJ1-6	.	TGTGCCTGGAGTGTACAGGGCCCCTCGACAAATTCACCCCTCCACTTT	CAWSVQGPSTNSPLHF
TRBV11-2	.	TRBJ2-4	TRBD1	TGTGCCAGCAGTTCACAGGGGGTTGCGACCATTCAGTACTTC	CASSSQGVATIQYF
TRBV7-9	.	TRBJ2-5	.	TGTGCCAGCAGCCCCGGGAAGGGCTTTATATTTGAGACCCAGTACTTC	CASSPGKGFIFETQYF
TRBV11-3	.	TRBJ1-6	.	TGTGCCAGCAGCTTACTCGGACCGGGCAGTGGATTTATAACCCTCCACTTT	CASSLLGPGSGFITLHF
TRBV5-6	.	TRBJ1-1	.	TGTGCCAGCAGCTTGGGTCGGAACACTGAAGCTTTCTTT	CASSLGRNTEAFF
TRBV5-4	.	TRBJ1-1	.	TGTGCCAGCAGCTTGTTCGGGTTGAACACTGAAGCTTTCTTT	CASSLFGLNTEAFF
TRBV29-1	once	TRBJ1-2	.	TGCAGCGTTGAAGATCCAGCCAACTATGGCTACACCTTC	CSVEDPANYGYTF
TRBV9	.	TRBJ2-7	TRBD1	TGTGCCAGCAGCCCCTGGGACAGGGGGGTCGAGCAGTACTTC	CASSPWDRGVEQYF
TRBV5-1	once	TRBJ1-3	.	TGCGCCAGCAGCTTGGGACAGGAGGGAAACACCATATATTTT	CASSLGQEGNTIYF
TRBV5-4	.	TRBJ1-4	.	TGTGCCAGCAGCTTGGCCCTGGGAGAAAGTGAAAAACTGTTTTTT	CASSLALGESEKLFF
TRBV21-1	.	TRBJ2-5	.	TGTGCCAGCAGCAAAGCCGCCACGGGGCAAGAGACCCAGTACTTC	CASSKAATGQETQYF
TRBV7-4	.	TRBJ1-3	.	TGTGCCAGCAGCCCATGTGAGAGCTCTGGAAACACCATATATTTT	CASSPCESSGNTIYF
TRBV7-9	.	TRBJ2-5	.	TGTGCCAGCAGCTTACTCGGGACTCCTGAGACCCAGTACTTC	CASSLLGTPETQYF
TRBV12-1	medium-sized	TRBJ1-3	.	TGTGCCAGCAGCTTTTACCGGACAGGGGTTAATGGAAACACCATATATTTT	CASSFYRTGVNGNTIYF
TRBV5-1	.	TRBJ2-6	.	TGCGCCAGCAGCCCACAGGCAGCTTTTAGCTCTGGGGCCAACGTCCTGACTTTC	CASSPQAAFSSGANVLTF
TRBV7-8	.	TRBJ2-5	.	TGTGCCAGCAGCTTTTGGGGGTCAGAGACCCAGTACTTC	CASSFWGSETQYF
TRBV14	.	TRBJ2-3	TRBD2	TGTGCCAGCAGCCAGACTATAGCGGGAGGTGAGACAGATACGCAGTATTTT	CASSQTIAGGETDTQYF
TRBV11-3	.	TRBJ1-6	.	TGTGCCAGCAGCTTAGTTCTAAGTCCCTATAATTCACCCCTCCACTTT	CASSLVLSPYNSPLHF
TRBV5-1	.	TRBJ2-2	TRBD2	TGCGCCAGCAGCCCGGGGACTAGCGGGAGTTCTACCGGGGAGCTGTTTTTT	CASSPGTSGSSTGELFF
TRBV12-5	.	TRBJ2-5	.	TGTGCTAGTGGTTTGAACGAAGAGACCCAGTACTTC	CASGLNEETQYF
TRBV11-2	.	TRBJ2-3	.	TGTGCCAGCAGCTTCCAAAGCACAGATACGCAGTATTTT	CASSFQSTDTQYF
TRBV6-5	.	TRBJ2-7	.	TGTGCCAGCAGTTCATGGGGCGCGTCCTACGAGCAGTACTTC	CASSSWGASYEQYF
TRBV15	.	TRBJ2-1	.	TGTGCCACCAGTACCTTTACTCCCTTTATCGGTGAGCAGTTCTTC	CATSTFTPFIGEQFF
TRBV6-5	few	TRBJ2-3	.	TGTGCCAGCAGCCCGAAATGGACTAGCACAGATACGCAGTATTTT	CASSPKWTSTDTQYF
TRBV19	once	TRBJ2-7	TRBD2	TGTGCCAGTTCCGGACTAGCCGGCTACGAGCAGTACTTC	CASSGLAGYEQYF
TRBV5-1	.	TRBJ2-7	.	TGCGCCAGCAGCTTGGAAGGGACCGAGCAGTACTTC	CASSLEGTEQYF
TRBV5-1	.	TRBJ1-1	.	TGCGCCAGCAGCTTGGGTGGTGGTTTGAACACTGAAGCTTTCTTT	CASSLGGGLNTEAFF
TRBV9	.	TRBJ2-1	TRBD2	TGTGCCAGCAGCGTGGGGGGGAGCTCCTCCTACAATGAGCAGTTCTTC	CASSVGGSSSYNEQFF
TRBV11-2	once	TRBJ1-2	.	TGTGCCAGCAGCTTTCTCTTAGAGACCGGGACATACACCTTC	CASSFLLETGTYTF